A selection of T cell receptor beta chains follows, all from one sample in a study of blood T cell repertoires in COVID-19. Repertoires were generated with immunoSEQ multiplex PCR, while TCRdb's copy carries only in-frame clones and drops some. The sample includes around 40,000 clones, over 70% of them seen just once. The material sequenced was peripheral blood. These receptors originate from a man aged 45-65 years with active or convalescent COVID-19. Both conserved end residues are part of each CDR3. A D gene is named only where the DNA matches it firmly. Size tells how often a clone was seen (once, few, many) or the class of an expanded clone, and some rows leave it out.

size: NA
V: TRBV9
D: NA
J: TRBJ2-3
CDR3: CASSVGTREKGTDTQYF
DNA: TGTGCCAGCAGCGTAGGAACCCGGGAGAAAGGCACAGATACGCAGTATTTT

size: NA
V: TRBV5-1
D: TRBD2
J: TRBJ2-2
CDR3: CASSLSGGRATGELFF
DNA: TGCGCCAGCAGCTTATCTGGCGGGAGGGCCACCGGGGAGCTGTTTTTT

size: NA
V: TRBV29-1
D: NA
J: TRBJ1-1
CDR3: CSANLLTANTEAFF
DNA: TGCAGCGCCAACCTATTGACAGCGAACACTGAAGCTTTCTTT

size: NA
V: TRBV6-5
D: NA
J: TRBJ2-7
CDR3: CASRDGTGSEQYF
DNA: TGTGCCAGCAGAGATGGTACAGGGTCCGAGCAGTACTTC

size: NA
V: TRBV19
D: TRBD2
J: TRBJ2-3
CDR3: CASSSLAGRTDTQYF
DNA: TGTGCCAGTAGTTCACTAGCGGGGCGTACAGATACGCAGTATTTT

size: NA
V: TRBV5-1
D: NA
J: TRBJ2-3
CDR3: CASSWSTGSTDTQYF
DNA: TGCGCCAGCAGCTGGTCGACAGGTAGCACAGATACGCAGTATTTT

size: NA
V: TRBV2
D: NA
J: TRBJ1-1
CDR3: CASRADRNTEAFF
DNA: TGTGCCAGCAGGGCGGACAGGAACACTGAAGCTTTCTTT

size: NA
V: TRBV6-5
D: TRBD1
J: TRBJ2-7
CDR3: CASNDRETYEQYF
DNA: TGTGCCAGCAACGACAGGGAAACCTACGAGCAGTACTTC

size: NA
V: TRBV7-9
D: TRBD2
J: TRBJ2-3
CDR3: CASIEPSGGARHTDTQYF
DNA: TGTGCCAGCATCGAGCCTAGCGGGGGGGCCCGGCACACAGATACGCAGTATTTT

size: NA
V: TRBV6-5
D: NA
J: TRBJ2-1
CDR3: CASSYSRLAIYNEQFF
DNA: TGTGCCAGCAGTTACTCGCGGCTAGCGATCTACAATGAGCAGTTCTTC

size: NA
V: TRBV2
D: NA
J: TRBJ1-1
CDR3: CASVKSKIRGNTEAFF
DNA: TGTGCCAGCGTGAAGTCGAAGATACGAGGGAACACTGAAGCTTTCTTT

size: NA
V: TRBV9
D: NA
J: TRBJ2-2
CDR3: CASSERDLGTGELFF
DNA: TGTGCCAGCAGCGAGAGGGACTTGGGGACCGGGGAGCTGTTTTTT

size: NA
V: TRBV28
D: NA
J: TRBJ1-2
CDR3: CASGVGGIANYGYTF
DNA: TGTGCCTCAGGTGTGGGAGGAATCGCTAACTATGGCTACACCTTC

size: NA
V: TRBV2
D: NA
J: TRBJ2-5
CDR3: CASGGQRETQYF
DNA: TGTGCCAGCGGTGGACAGAGGGAGACCCAGTACTTC

size: few
V: TRBV4-2
D: TRBD2
J: TRBJ2-1
CDR3: CASSQPSGAYNEQFF
DNA: TGTGCCAGCAGCCAGCCTAGCGGGGCTTACAATGAGCAGTTCTTC

size: once
V: TRBV5-5
D: NA
J: TRBJ1-3
CDR3: CASSSTGLGNTIYF
DNA: TGTGCCAGCAGCTCCACAGGGCTCGGAAACACCATATATTTT

size: once
V: TRBV5-8
D: TRBD1
J: TRBJ1-2
CDR3: CASSLSGTGSSGYTF
DNA: TGTGCCAGCAGCTTGTCCGGGACAGGGAGTAGTGGCTACACCTTC

size: NA
V: TRBV6-6
D: NA
J: TRBJ2-2
CDR3: CASSSFDRKNTGELFF
DNA: TGTGCCAGCAGTTCTTTTGACAGAAAGAACACCGGGGAGCTGTTTTTT

size: NA
V: TRBV9
D: NA
J: TRBJ1-1
CDR3: CASSVVRGGMNTEAFF
DNA: TGTGCCAGCAGCGTAGTTCGGGGGGGCATGAACACTGAAGCTTTCTTT

size: NA
V: TRBV20-1
D: NA
J: TRBJ1-5
CDR3: CSASAQINQPQHF
DNA: TGCAGTGCTAGTGCCCAGATCAATCAGCCCCAGCATTTT

size: NA
V: TRBV6-5
D: TRBD2
J: TRBJ2-2
CDR3: CASRAPGLVSGELFF
DNA: TGTGCCAGCAGAGCCCCGGGACTAGTTTCCGGGGAGCTGTTTTTT

size: NA
V: TRBV3-1/TRBV3-2
D: NA
J: TRBJ1-4
CDR3: CASSQVHQFNEKLFF
DNA: TGTGCCAGCAGCCAAGTTCACCAGTTTAATGAAAAACTGTTTTTT

size: NA
V: TRBV18
D: NA
J: TRBJ2-7
CDR3: CASSSSGFRKQYF
DNA: TGTGCCAGCTCATCTTCAGGTTTTCGGAAGCAGTACTTC

size: NA
V: TRBV6-6
D: TRBD1
J: TRBJ2-3
CDR3: CASSPTGDTQYF
DNA: TGTGCCAGCAGTCCGACAGGGGATACGCAGTATTTT

size: NA
V: TRBV6-2/TRBV6-3
D: TRBD2
J: TRBJ2-5
CDR3: CASSIPEGTSQETQYF
DNA: TGTGCCAGCAGTATACCGGAGGGGACTAGTCAAGAGACCCAGTACTTC

size: NA
V: TRBV5-5
D: NA
J: TRBJ1-2
CDR3: CASSLAWEGSGYGYTF
DNA: TGTGCCAGCAGCTTGGCCTGGGAGGGGTCGGGCTATGGCTACACCTTC